This T cell receptor (beta chain) was found in a study of tumor and adjacent non-tumor tissue in lung cancer. For the study at large: Stage I to III disease affected about ten men and about five women aged roughly 31 to 80. On average, productive TCRbeta reads reached about 4.17 million per sample.

Study-level points and caveats: Higher tumor TCR diversity was associated with shorter survival.

The template was RNA from unsorted bulk tissue. This non-tumor lung sample came from over 3 cm beyond the tumor edge. Chemotherapy-naive patients with new lung cancer underwent thoracic surgery in China, August–late 2014. CDR3 length equals 17 residues. Germline CDR1 is MNHNS and CDR2 is SASEGT. Three rounds of nested PCR, following a modified ARM-PCR protocol, produced the TCRbeta library. Using its own MiXCR run on the multiplex PCR reads, TCRdb lists one record per CDR3 protein. This sample carries some 51,000 distinct CDR3 sequences, roughly 67% of them seen once, and the ten largest clones take roughly 31%. Comments on this clonotype: The antigen is unknown. The junction differs from germline at one of its ends, possibly a read error.

Sequencing was carried out using distant non-tumor lung tissue. The chain uses TRBV6-1 and TRBJ2-4, with 8 bases aligning to TRBD1. The clonotype comes from a woman in her 70s with non-small cell lung cancer. CDR3 coding DNA: TGTGCCTGCAGTGAAGCCATACTCGGGACAGGTAGTAACATTCAGTGCTTC. Translated, it gives CACSEAILGTGSNIQCF.